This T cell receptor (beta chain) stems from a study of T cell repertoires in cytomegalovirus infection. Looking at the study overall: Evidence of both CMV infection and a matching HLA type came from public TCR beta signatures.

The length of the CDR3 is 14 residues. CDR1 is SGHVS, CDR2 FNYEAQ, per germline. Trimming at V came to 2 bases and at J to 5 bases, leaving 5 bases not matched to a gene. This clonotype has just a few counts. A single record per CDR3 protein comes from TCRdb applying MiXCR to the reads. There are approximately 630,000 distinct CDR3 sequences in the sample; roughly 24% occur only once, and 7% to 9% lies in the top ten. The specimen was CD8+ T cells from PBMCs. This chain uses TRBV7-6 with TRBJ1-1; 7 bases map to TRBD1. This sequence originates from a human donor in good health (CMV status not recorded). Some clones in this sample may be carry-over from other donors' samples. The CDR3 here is CASSLTGARTEAFF. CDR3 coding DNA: TGTGCCAGCAGCTTAACAGGGGCGAGGACTGAAGCTTTCTTT.